This TCR beta chain was sequenced for a study of cytomegalovirus exposure and HLA in healthy donors. With 60 Vbeta and 13 Jbeta primers, the PCR was carried out. Only in-frame clones appear in the TCRdb table, and some are missing; sequencing was by immunoSEQ multiplex PCR. The table records under 150,000 clones, over 60% of them present only once. Germline V gene data show CDR1 as GTSNPN and CDR2 as SVGIG (reference sequence). The CDR3 covers 13 residues. Deletions cut 3 bases from V and 3 bases from J, with 11 bases between. J is TRBJ2-5 and V is TRBV30; D is perhaps TRBD1 (6 bases). This receptor was identified in a human donor in good health. The sequenced sample was PBMCs. CDR3 nucleotide sequence: TGTGCCTGGAGAAACCGGGACAAAGAGACCCAGTACTTC. The encoded protein is CAWRNRDKETQYF.